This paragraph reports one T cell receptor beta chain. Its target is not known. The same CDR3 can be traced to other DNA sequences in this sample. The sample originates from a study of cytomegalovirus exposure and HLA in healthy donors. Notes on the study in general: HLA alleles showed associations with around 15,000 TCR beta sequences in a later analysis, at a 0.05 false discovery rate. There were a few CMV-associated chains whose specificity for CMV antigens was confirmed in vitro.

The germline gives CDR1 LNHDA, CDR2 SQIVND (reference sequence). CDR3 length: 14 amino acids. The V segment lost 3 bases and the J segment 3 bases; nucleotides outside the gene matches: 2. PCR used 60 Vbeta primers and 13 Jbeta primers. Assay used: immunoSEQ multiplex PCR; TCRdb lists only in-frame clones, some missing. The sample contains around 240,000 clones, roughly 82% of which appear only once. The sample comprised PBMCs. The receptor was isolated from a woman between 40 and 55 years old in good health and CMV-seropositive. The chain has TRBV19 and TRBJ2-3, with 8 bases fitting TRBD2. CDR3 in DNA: TGTGCCAGTAGTATCGGGGGGGGTACAGATACGCAGTATTTT. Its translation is CASSIGGGTDTQYF.